This T cell receptor beta chain is from a study of T cell changes during pregnancy in multiple sclerosis. The V end lost 5 bases, the J end lost 3 bases, and 10 bases lay between the germline ends. From germline, CDR1 is SGHTA and CDR2 FQGTGA. The CDR3 has 13 residues. This table comes from immunoSEQ multiplex PCR, and its TCRdb copy is limited to in-frame clones, with some not included. The sample yields tens of thousands of clones, around 90% seen once. This chain connects TRBV7-3 to TRBJ1-1; no reliable D call. Specimen: CD4+ T cells from peripheral blood mononuclear cells, collected in the second trimester of pregnancy. The sequence was collected from a female donor with multiple sclerosis, enrolled in a pregnancy study. The chain's CDR3 is CASSLSDYTEAFF. DNA of the CDR3: TGTGCCAGCAGCCTATCTGATTACACTGAAGCTTTCTTT.